The 26 T cell receptor beta chains reported below all come from one sample, sequenced in a study of T cells in Graves' hyperthyroidism and ophthalmopathy. The source material, RNA transcripts, was used to amplify TCR beta CDR3 regions. Using the HTBI primer set, a first-round RT-PCR was run on the TCR CDR3. Via MiXCR, TCRdb re-called the multiplex PCR reads, giving one row per CDR3 protein. The sample consists of approximately 300,000 distinct CDR3 sequences, over 15% of them appearing once. Input material: blood. These receptors originate from a woman aged 60-75 years with Graves' ophthalmopathy.

This clonotype was detected many times. CDR3 DNA sequence: TGTGCCAGCAGCAGGGCCGTTGAAGCTTTCTTT. Protein sequence: CASSRAVEAFF. The chain joins TRBV7-2 to TRBJ1-1; no firm D call. The germline CDR1 and CDR2 sequences are SGHTA and FQGNSA. CDR3 size: 11 residues. The V and J ends lost 5 bases and 7 bases respectively, with 8 bases between them.

This clonotype appeared a few times. Germline and junction disagree at one end, which may indicate a read error. The chain joins TRBV5-4 to TRBJ2-2, with 11 bases lining up with TRBD1. This CDR3 has 17 residues. Germline V lookup: CDR1 SGHNT, CDR2 YYREEE (reference sequence). The CDR3, as DNA: TGCGCCAGCAGCCATAGGGGACAGGGGGTTTGGACCGGGGAGCTGTTTTTT. Amino acid sequence: CASSHRGQGVWTGELFF.

This clonotype appeared many times. The rearrangement joins TRBV10-3 to TRBJ2-3; 11 bases line up with TRBD2. The CDR3 loop spans 16 amino acids. Per the germline V gene, CDR1 is ENHRY and CDR2 is SYGVKD. Trimming took 2 bases from V and 0 from J; bases not matched to a gene: 1. Here the CDR3 reads CAISEGLAGSTDTQYF. The CDR3 nucleotides read TGTGCCATCAGTGAGGGACTAGCGGGTAGCACAGATACGCAGTATTTT.

The chain employs TRBV4-1 and TRBJ1-4; TRBD1 matches at 9 bases. This CDR3 has 15 residues. The V gene's germline CDR1 is MGHRA and CDR2 YSYEKL. V dropped 1 base and J dropped 8; count of bases not matched to a gene: 5. The CDR3 nucleotides read TGCGCCAGCAGCCAAGCAACAGGGGGCGGCGAAAAACTGTTTTTT. Its protein product is CASSQATGGGEKLFF.

The table lists this clonotype with many counts. This chain joins TRBV30 and TRBJ1-2; TRBD1 is a possible D gene (5 bases). CDR3 length: 12 amino acids. Germline V CDR1 and CDR2: GTSNPN, SVGIG (reference sequence). V lost 3 bases, J lost 7 bases, and 12 bases lay in between. CDR3 nucleotides: TGTGCCTGGAGCCCAGGACAACCTGGCTACACCTTC. Translated, it gives CAWSPGQPGYTF. Full variable domain (remainder filled in from reference TRBV30 and TRBJ1-2): SQTIHQWPATLVQPVGSPLSLECTVEGTSNPNLYWYRQAAGRGLQLLFYSVGIGQISSEVPQNLSASRPQDRQFILSSKKLLLSDSGFYLCAWSPGQPGYTFGSGTRLTVV.

The sample holds a few counts of this clonotype. This chain joins TRBV9 and TRBJ2-2; TRBD2 might be the D (6 bases). V was clipped by 4 bases and J by 0 bases, with 13 bases between them. The germline V gene encodes CDR1 SGDLS and CDR2 YYNGEE. The CDR3 consists of 16 residues. CDR3 nucleotides: TGTGCCAGCAGCCTAACGGGCGGGACGAACACCGGGGAGCTGTTTTTT. Translation: CASSLTGGTNTGELFF.

The rearrangement links TRBV2 to TRBJ2-3; TRBD2 matches at 10 bases. The V segment lost 7 bases and the J segment 2 bases; nucleotides outside the gene matches: 6. There are 15 residues in the CDR3. The germline gives CDR1 SNHLY, CDR2 FYNNEI. The CDR3, as DNA: TGTGCCAGCAACGGAGCGGGGGGGTACACAGATACGCAGTATTTT. Amino acid sequence: CASNGAGGYTDTQYF.

This clonotype occurred many times. The V and J genes are TRBV2 and TRBJ2-1, with D unclear. V dropped 4 bases and J dropped 7 bases, with 2 bases sitting between them. CDR3 length: 10 residues. Germline CDR1 and CDR2: SNHLY and FYNNEI. This CDR3 is CASSGNEQFF. In nucleotides, the CDR3 is TGTGCCAGCAGTGGGAATGAGCAGTTCTTC.

This clonotype was detected ten times or more. This chain connects TRBV6-1 to TRBJ1-5, with TRBD1 identical over 9 bases. J lost 4 bases, V lost 6 bases, and 7 bases had no gene match. The CDR3 is 15 amino acids. Germline V lookup: CDR1 MNHNS, CDR2 SASEGT. The CDR3 protein is CASRNRGTGNQPQHF. The CDR3 DNA follows: TGTGCCAGCAGAAACCGTGGGACAGGGAATCAGCCCCAGCATTTT.

The sample holds many counts of this clonotype. The rearrangement joins TRBV7-2 to TRBJ2-1; the D gene could be TRBD1 or TRBD2 (5 bases each). In germline, CDR1 is SGHTA, CDR2 FQGNSA. The V gene lost 5 bases and the J gene lost 6 bases, with 14 bases spanning the gap. There are 14 residues in the CDR3. CDR3 in amino acids: CASSRSRDLNEQFF. The CDR3 DNA reads as TGTGCCAGCAGCCGCAGCCGGGACCTCAATGAGCAGTTCTTC.

In this sample, this clonotype turned up a few times. J is TRBJ1-6 and V is TRBV4-2; no definite D call. The CDR3 runs to 15 residues. CDR1 and CDR2 (germline): LGHNA, YNFKEQ. V shed 1 base and J shed 7 bases, with 11 bases lying between them. The CDR3 here is CASSQGAQVNSPLHF. CDR3 coding DNA: TGTGCCAGCAGCCAAGGGGCCCAGGTCAATTCACCCCTCCACTTT.

This clonotype was recorded many times. The rearrangement joins TRBV20-1 to TRBJ2-1, with D perhaps matching TRBD2 (5 bases). The V and J ends lost 0 bases and 12 bases respectively, with 15 bases between them. Germline V gene sequence: CDR1 DFQATT, CDR2 SNEGSKA (reference sequence). CDR3 length equals 13 residues. The CDR3: CSARDPSGDGQFF. The CDR3 bases are TGCAGTGCTAGAGACCCCAGCGGTGACGGGCAGTTCTTC.

This chain joins TRBV7-2 and TRBJ1-5; TRBD1 agrees at 8 bases. Germline trimming cut 4 bases from V and 10 bases from J; bases unmatched to any gene: 12. Per the germline V gene, CDR1 is SGHTA and CDR2 is FQGNSA. CDR3 length: 15 amino acids. CDR3 DNA sequence: TGTGCCAGCAGCTGCGAAGGCGGACAGGGCGGACCCCAGCATTTT. This gives the protein CASSCEGGQGGPQHF.

This clonotype was counted ten times or more. The gene calls are TRBV7-2 and TRBJ1-5; D is uncertain. The V gene's germline CDR1 is SGHTA and CDR2 FQGNSA. CDR3 length: 15 residues. The V end lost 1 base, the J end lost 0 bases, and 7 bases lay between the germline ends. The CDR3 here is CASSLEAYSNQPQHF. The CDR3, as DNA: TGTGCCAGCAGCTTAGAAGCGTATAGCAATCAGCCCCAGCATTTT.

Note on this clonotype: This clone may be a read error of a much larger clone one base away. The CDR3 DNA sequence: TGCGCCAGCAGCCAAGATTCTATTAGAGGGGAGACTGAAGCTCTCTTT. Its protein product is CASSQDSIRGETEALF. The chain joins TRBV4-3 to TRBJ1-1; a weak D match, TRBD1 (5 bases). Germline V gene lookup returns CDR1 LGHNA and CDR2 YSLEER. There are 16 residues in the CDR3.

The chain uses TRBV10-3 and TRBJ1-5; maybe TRBD1 (5 bases). This CDR3 has 16 residues. CDR1 is ENHRY and CDR2 is SYGVKD in the germline V gene. V dropped 4 bases and J dropped 7 bases, with 20 bases sitting between them. The CDR3 loop reads CAISVDWGGGGQPQHF. CDR3 DNA: TGTGCCATCAGTGTAGATTGGGGAGGCGGGGGGCAGCCCCAGCATTTT.

At least ten counts were recorded for this clonotype. The chain uses TRBV28 and TRBJ1-2; D gene ambiguous. V was shortened by 7 bases and J by 8 bases, with 14 bases between the two germline ends. The CDR3 loop spans 12 amino acids. Germline V CDR1 and CDR2: MDHEN, SYDVKM. The CDR3 loop reads CASTWGRAGYTF. Written as DNA, the CDR3 is TGTGCCAGCACCTGGGGTCGGGCGGGCTACACCTTC.

The V call is TRBV2, the J call TRBJ2-1; D gene ambiguous. The CDR3 extends over 16 amino acids. The germline gives CDR1 SNHLY, CDR2 FYNNEI. V was trimmed by 5 bases and J by 0 bases, leaving 14 bases between them. CDR3 DNA sequence: TGTGCCAGCAGTTTACCCCATGCGAGCTCCTACAATGAGCAGTTCTTC. It codes for CASSLPHASSYNEQFF. The entire variable domain, with the rest obtained from reference TRBV2 and TRBJ2-1, is as follows: EPEVTQTPSHQVTQMGQEVILRCVPISNHLYFYWYRQILGQKVEFLVSFYNNEISEKSEIFDDQFSVERPDGSNFTLKIRSTKLEDSAMYFCASSLPHASSYNEQFFGPGTRLTVL.

This clonotype occurred many times. The gene calls are TRBV7-3 and TRBJ1-1, with D possibly TRBD1 on 6 matching bases. Germline lookup yields CDR1 SGHTA and CDR2 FQGTGA. Trimming stripped 4 bases from V and 7 bases from J, with 19 bases between. The CDR3 runs 15 residues. The CDR3 loop is CASSSAGGPGGEAFF. For the CDR3, the DNA is TGTGCCAGCAGCTCCGCCGGGGGGCCAGGAGGTGAAGCTTTCTTT. Full variable domain (rest looked up from reference TRBV7-3 and TRBJ1-1): GAGVSQTPSNKVTEKGKYVELRCDPISGHTALYWYRQSLGQGPEFLIYFQGTGAADDSGLPNDRFFAVRPEGSVSTLKIQRTERGDSAVYLCASSSAGGPGGEAFFGQGTRLTVV.

This clonotype was recorded many times. V usage is TRBV7-3 and J usage is TRBJ2-3; D gene unclear. Germline CDR1 SGHTA, CDR2 FQGTGA. Trimming took off 3 bases at V and 0 bases at J, with 10 bases between the two ends. The CDR3 consists of 15 residues. The CDR3 DNA follows: TGTGCCAGCAGCTTCTATCCAGCTAGCACAGATACGCAGTATTTT. It encodes CASSFYPASTDTQYF.

This chain connects TRBV7-2 to TRBJ1-4; no reliable D call. Per germline, CDR1 SGHTA and CDR2 FQGNSA. The V and J ends lost 5 bases and 7 bases respectively, with 14 bases between them. This CDR3 comprises 14 residues. The CDR3 is CASSPRHNGEKLFF. The CDR3 nucleotides read TGTGCCAGCAGCCCGAGACATAATGGTGAAAAACTGTTTTTT.

This chain links TRBV28 with TRBJ2-5; 7 nucleotides align to TRBD2. CDR1 and CDR2 from the germline V gene are MDHEN and SYDVKM. The CDR3 has 16 residues. V gave up 6 bases and J gave up 2 bases; unmatched junction bases: 12. Here the CDR3 reads CASSLHGLAAQETQYF. In DNA, the CDR3 is TGTGCCAGCAGCCTTCATGGCCTAGCGGCACAAGAGACCCAGTACTTC.

In its sample, this clonotype was seen a few times. The chain has TRBV19 and TRBJ1-4; 10 positions agree with TRBD1. J was trimmed by 3 bases and V by 6 bases; bases with no gene match: 13. Germline V gene data show CDR1 as LNHDA and CDR2 as SQIVND (reference sequence). The CDR3 spans 18 residues. In DNA, the CDR3 is TGTGCCAGTAGACCCGGACTGACAGGGGGCGCATCTAATGAAAAACTGTTTTTT. Encoded protein: CASRPGLTGGASNEKLFF.

In nucleotides, the CDR3 is TGCGCCAGCAGCTCCTCGGCGGGGGTTCCCGGGGAGCTGTTTTTT. Translating gives CASSSSAGVPGELFF. The chain links TRBV5-1 to TRBJ2-2; the match to TRBD2 covers 7 bases. Germline loops: CDR1 SGHRS, CDR2 YFSETQ. This CDR3 has 15 residues. V shed 3 bases, J shed 6 bases, and the junction held 8 bases outside the gene matches.

The chain joins TRBV7-3 to TRBJ2-1; D may be TRBD2 (5 bases). With 5 bases removed from V and 7 bases from J, the gap between germline ends came to 9 bases. Germline V gene lookup returns CDR1 SGHTA and CDR2 FQGTGA. This CDR3 has 12 residues. Here the CDR3 DNA reads TGTGCCAGCAGCAGACCGGGAAATGAGCAGTTCTTC. It specifies CASSRPGNEQFF.

This clonotype appeared many times. V is TRBV7-9 and J is TRBJ1-2; tentatively, D is TRBD1 (5 bases). CDR3 length: 14 amino acids. Germline V gene lookup returns CDR1 SEHNR and CDR2 FQNEAQ (reference sequence). With 0 bases removed from V and 4 bases from J, the gap between germline ends came to 9 bases. The DNA for the CDR3 is TGTGCCAGCAGCTTAGCCAGGGACGGCTATGGCTACACCTTC. This encodes CASSLARDGYGYTF.